The sample holds a few counts of the clone carrying this T cell receptor delta chain. Possible read error: a much larger clone is one base away. This specimen includes other DNA sequences encoding the same CDR3. These data are taken from a study of gamma-delta chains in newborns, infants, children. Study details: Innate gammadelta T cells reportedly expand polyclonally right after birth, driven by microbial exposure, per the title.

Germline CDR1 and CDR2: GEAIGNYY and EKD. CDR3 length: 23 residues. TCRdb re-processed the reads via CATT. The sample holds about 5,500 delta-chain clones, around 3% seen once. The sample comprised blood. The source of this sequence is a child who was a newborn, infant or young child, either healthy, febrile or measles-vaccinated (not recorded which). The J gene is TRDJ3, the V gene TRDV2; 13 nucleotides match TRDD3. CDR3 sequence: CACDTRLLGDTWFGSWDTRQMFF. The DNA of the CDR3 is TGTGCCTGTGACACTCGCCTACTGGGGGATACGTGGTTTGGATCCTGGGACACCCGACAGATGTTCTTC.